Following are 5 T cell receptor beta chains from one sample sequenced in a study of blood T cell repertoires in COVID-19. Using immunoSEQ multiplex PCR, the repertoire was profiled, and TCRdb retains in-frame clones only, with some absent. The repertoire holds some 460,000 clones, with 70% to 90% as singletons. The sample comprised PBMCs or T cells enriched from blood (not recorded which). These receptors were taken from a woman younger than 35 with acute COVID-19.

This chain links TRBV18 with TRBJ1-6; tentative D call: TRBD1 (6 bases). The CDR3 spans 15 residues. The ends were cut back, 6 bases at V and 6 bases at J, with 15 bases in the middle. CDR1 and CDR2 from the germline V gene are KGHSH and LQKENI. The DNA for the CDR3 is TGTGCCAGCTCCCTTCCGGGGGGCTCTAATTCACCCCTCCACTTT. As protein: CASSLPGGSNSPLHF.

The chain uses TRBV27 and TRBJ2-7; TRBD1 agrees at 9 bases. The trim removed 5 bases at V and 3 bases at J, leaving 11 bases unmatched. The germline gives CDR1 MNHEY, CDR2 SMNVEV (reference sequence). This CDR3 comprises 16 residues. DNA of the CDR3: TGTGCCAGCAGTCCGAAGACATGGGGACAGGGCTACGAGCAGTACTTC. Translated: CASSPKTWGQGYEQYF.

The V gene is TRBV5-6, the J gene TRBJ2-7; no firm D call. Germline values: CDR1 SGHDT, CDR2 YYEEEE. The ends were cut back, 5 bases at V and 0 bases at J, with 9 bases in the middle. The CDR3 spans 13 residues. CDR3 in DNA: TGTGCCAGCAGTTCGTACTCCTCCTACGAGCAGTACTTC. Protein product: CASSSYSSYEQYF.

The V and J genes are TRBV10-3 and TRBJ2-3; 10 positions agree with TRBD2. CDR3 length: 15 amino acids. V shed 6 bases and J 4 bases; nucleotides not matched to a gene: 7. CDR1 is ENHRY, CDR2 SYGVKD, per germline. Written as DNA, the CDR3 is TGTGCCATCAGACTAGCGGGAACGGGAGCAGATACGCAGTATTTT. It is translated as CAIRLAGTGADTQYF.

V gene TRBV12-5 combines with J gene TRBJ2-1; TRBD2 matches at 7 bases. The germline CDR1 and CDR2 sequences are LGHNT and FRNRAP. The CDR3 has 14 residues. V was clipped by 6 bases and J by 3 bases; unmatched bases: 5. CDR3 region: CASGAGVLYNEQFF. CDR3 nucleotides: TGTGCTAGTGGCGCGGGAGTTCTCTACAATGAGCAGTTCTTC.